This paragraph reports one TCR beta chain. Antigen specificity is unknown. Profiling relied on immunoSEQ multiplex PCR, and the TCRdb table lists in-frame clones only, not all of them. The repertoire holds about 55,000 clones, with more than 65% as singletons. These data belong to a study of OX40 agonist ivuxolimab in advanced cancers. Regarding the study as a whole: Expanded clones were, on average, more numerous among CD8+ T cells than CD4+.

The TCR originated in an adult with an advanced solid tumor such as melanoma, head and neck, liver or kidney cancer. Here the sequenced sample was CD4+ or CD8+ T cells sorted from blood, taken in a trial of the OX40 agonist ivuxolimab.

CDR3: CASSPGQLAPNRQETQYF. In nucleotides, the CDR3 is TGTGCCAGCTCACCGGGACAGCTCGCGCCTAATCGCCAAGAGACCCAGTACTTC. The chain employs TRBV18 and TRBJ2-5; 7 bases fit TRBD1. Trimming cost V 3 bases and J 1 base; bases outside gene matches: 14. CDR1 is KGHSH, CDR2 LQKENI, per germline. This CDR3 has 18 amino acids.